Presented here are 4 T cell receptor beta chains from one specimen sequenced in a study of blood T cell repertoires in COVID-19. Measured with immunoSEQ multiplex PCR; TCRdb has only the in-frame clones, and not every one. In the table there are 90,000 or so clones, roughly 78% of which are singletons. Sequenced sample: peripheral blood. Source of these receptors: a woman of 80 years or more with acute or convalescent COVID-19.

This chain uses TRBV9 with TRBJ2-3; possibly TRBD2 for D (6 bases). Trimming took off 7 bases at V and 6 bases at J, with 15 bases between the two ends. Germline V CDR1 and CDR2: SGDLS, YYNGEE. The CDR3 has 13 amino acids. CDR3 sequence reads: CASASAGMDTQYF. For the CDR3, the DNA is TGTGCCAGCGCCTCGGCGGGGATGGATACGCAGTATTTT.

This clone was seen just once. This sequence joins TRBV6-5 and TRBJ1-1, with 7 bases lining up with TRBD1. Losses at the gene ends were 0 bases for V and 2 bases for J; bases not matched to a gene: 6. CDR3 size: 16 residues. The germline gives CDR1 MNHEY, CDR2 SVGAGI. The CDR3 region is CASSYSVQGGNTEAFF. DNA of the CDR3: TGTGCCAGCAGTTACTCGGTGCAGGGGGGCAACACTGAAGCTTTCTTT.

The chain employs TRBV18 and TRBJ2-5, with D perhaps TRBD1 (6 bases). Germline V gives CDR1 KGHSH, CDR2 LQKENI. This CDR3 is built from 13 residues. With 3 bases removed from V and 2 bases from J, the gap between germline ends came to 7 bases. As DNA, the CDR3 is TGTGCCAGCTCACCCGGACAGCAAGAGACCCAGTACTTC. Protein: CASSPGQQETQYF.

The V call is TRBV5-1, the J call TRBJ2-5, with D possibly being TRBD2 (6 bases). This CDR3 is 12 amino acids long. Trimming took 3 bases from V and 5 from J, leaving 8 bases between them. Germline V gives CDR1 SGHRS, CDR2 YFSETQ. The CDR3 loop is CASSSGRETQYF. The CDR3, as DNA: TGCGCCAGCAGCTCAGGGAGGGAGACCCAGTACTTC.